Listed here is a single T cell receptor beta chain. Antigen unknown. This entry is derived from a study of T cells in localized non-small cell lung cancer. Study-level results: In adjacent lung, a median roughly 60 of the top 100 tumor clones were found. The greatest T cell clonality was found in uninvolved adjacent lung (higher than in tumor). A denser population of T cells in blood accompanied longer overall survival.

Only in-frame clones appear in the TCRdb table, and some are missing; sequencing was by immunoSEQ multiplex PCR. The table lists some 30,000 clones, about 91% of them singletons, with roughly 10% in the top ten. CDR3 size: 11 residues. After removal of 7 bases from V and 5 bases from J, the junction contained 1 base not matched to a gene. Germline assignment: CDR1 SQVTM and CDR2 ANQGSEA. This TCR was sampled from a female donor over 55 with stage II lung adenocarcinoma. The V gene is TRBV29-1, the J gene TRBJ2-2, with TRBD1 matching 7 bases. The sequences come from peripheral blood mononuclear cells, collected before any cancer treatment. The CDR3 loop is CSGRGTGELFF. CDR3 nucleotide sequence: TGCAGCGGCAGGGGGACCGGGGAGCTGTTTTTT.